Listed below are T cell receptor beta chains from one sample, sequenced in a study of T-cell reconstitution after alpha-beta-depleted transplantation in children. TCRdb used MiXCR to reprocess the PCR reads, holding one entry per CDR3 protein. The sample contains almost 400,000 distinct CDR3 sequences, just over 20% of which appear only once. The sequenced sample was PBMCs from the stem cell graft donor, obtained from the stem cell graft. The receptors originated from a human donor who donated a stem cell graft to a child with acute myeloid leukemia. Both conserved end residues are part of each CDR3. A D gene is named only where the DNA matches it firmly. Size tells how often a clone was seen (once, few, many) or the class of an expanded clone, and some rows leave it out.

d_call,v_call,clone_size,j_call,cdr3_aa,cdr3_nt
TRBD2,TRBV28,NA,TRBJ2-7,CASRTLAGSSYEQYF,TGTGCCAGCAGAACCCTAGCGGGGAGCTCCTACGAGCAGTACTTC
TRBD2,TRBV6-4,few,TRBJ2-1,CASSVGRESDEQFF,TGTGCCAGCAGTGTCGGGCGGGAGTCCGATGAGCAGTTCTTC
NA,TRBV9,many,TRBJ2-1,CASSVAGGNSYNEQFF,TGTGCCAGCAGCGTAGCCGGAGGCAACTCCTACAATGAGCAGTTCTTC
NA,TRBV27,few,TRBJ2-3,CASRTHGIITQYF,TGTGCCAGCAGAACCCACGGGATCATCACGCAGTATTTT
NA,TRBV28,NA,TRBJ2-5,CASSFPRLETQYF,TGTGCCAGCAGTTTTCCGCGGCTGGAGACCCAGTACTTC
NA,TRBV30,once,TRBJ1-2,CAWRAGFGYGYTF,TGTGCCTGGAGGGCAGGGTTTGGCTATGGCTACACCTTC
NA,TRBV11-2,few,TRBJ2-2,CASSLVKTINTGELFF,TGTGCCAGCAGCTTAGTAAAGACGATCAACACCGGGGAGCTGTTTTTT
NA,TRBV4-1,few,TRBJ2-5,CASSPNPSVQETQYF,TGCGCCAGCAGCCCGAACCCTAGCGTCCAAGAGACCCAGTACTTC
NA,TRBV9,few,TRBJ2-7,CASSVEPGEYEQYF,TGTGCCAGCAGCGTAGAACCCGGAGAATACGAGCAGTACTTC
NA,TRBV25-1,few,TRBJ2-1,CASSASIEQFF,TGTGCCAGCAGTGCTAGCATTGAGCAGTTCTTC
TRBD2,TRBV2,NA,TRBJ2-2,CASRRGLAWELFF,TGTGCCAGCAGGAGAGGACTAGCCTGGGAGCTGTTTTTT
TRBD1,TRBV10-3,many,TRBJ2-7,CAISEYRGTSYEQYF,TGTGCCATCAGTGAGTACAGGGGAACCTCCTACGAGCAGTACTTC
NA,TRBV30,NA,TRBJ2-7,CAWSVGGGLGLEQYF,TGTGCCTGGAGTGTTGGAGGGGGCTTGGGGCTCGAGCAGTACTTC
NA,TRBV5-5,few,TRBJ1-2,CASSPRGDYGYTF,TGTGCCAGCAGTCCTCGAGGGGACTATGGCTACACCTTC
NA,TRBV16,few,TRBJ2-7,CASSQSGLERQQYF,TGTGCCAGCAGCCAATCGGGGCTGGAGCGGCAGCAGTACTTC
NA,TRBV6-1,NA,TRBJ2-3,CASSERRPTTDTQYF,TGTGCCAGCAGTGAACGACGGCCGACCACAGATACGCAGTATTTT
NA,TRBV7-2,NA,TRBJ2-2,CASSLNGAGSDAGELFF,TGTGCCAGCAGCTTAAATGGGGCAGGGTCGGATGCCGGGGAGCTGTTTTTT
TRBD2,TRBV11-2,few,TRBJ2-1,CASSFQLGLAGNNEQFF,TGTGCCAGCAGCTTTCAGCTGGGACTAGCGGGAAACAATGAGCAGTTCTTC
NA,TRBV27,many,TRBJ2-1,CASSPRTTYNEQFF,TGTGCCAGCTCCCCAAGGACAACCTACAATGAGCAGTTCTTC
TRBD1,TRBV7-9,NA,TRBJ2-7,CASTDRGAYSYEQYF,TGTGCCAGCACAGACAGGGGAGCCTATTCCTACGAGCAGTACTTC
TRBD2,TRBV12-3/TRBV12-4,NA,TRBJ2-7,CASSPAGGSYEQYF,TGTGCCAGTTCCCCTGCGGGAGGTTCCTACGAGCAGTACTTC
NA,TRBV12-3/TRBV12-4,many,TRBJ2-7,CASTLRGGYEQYF,TGTGCCAGCACGTTAAGGGGGGGCTACGAGCAGTACTTC
NA,TRBV7-7,few,TRBJ2-7,CASSLAPDSEQYF,TGTGCTAGCAGCTTAGCGCCTGACTCCGAGCAGTACTTC